Listed below are T cell receptor beta chains from one sample, sequenced in a study of T cell responses to AZD1222 COVID-19 vaccine. Data came from immunoSEQ multiplex PCR; TCRdb stores just in-frame clones and leaves some out. The profile shows some 100,000 clones, 80% to 90% of them singletons. The sample in question was peripheral blood, obtained on day 0 of AZD1222 vaccination. These receptor sequences come from an adult in good health. The CDR3 runs from the conserved cysteine through the conserved F or W. A D gene is named only where the DNA matches it firmly.

v_call	j_call	d_call	cdr3_aa
TRBV5-4	TRBJ2-7	-	CASSLPGTGAGYEQYF
TRBV19	TRBJ1-2	-	CASSVDSTVNYGYTF
TRBV14	TRBJ2-3	-	CASRGGTSTDTQYF
TRBV7-2	TRBJ1-5	-	CASSLATRGQPQHF
TRBV19	TRBJ1-2	-	CASSRTGTLEAYGYTF
TRBV6-5	TRBJ1-2	-	CASSPQGPGGYTF
TRBV7-8	TRBJ2-7	TRBD1	CASSYFDRVNSEQYF
TRBV7-3	TRBJ1-1	-	CASSLESTGYTEAFF
TRBV19	TRBJ1-3	-	CASRAGTSPGNTIYF
TRBV19	TRBJ1-2	TRBD1	CASSPTGTGGYGYTF
TRBV6-2/TRBV6-3	TRBJ2-1	TRBD1	CASSADRGRTYNEQFF
TRBV5-5	TRBJ1-1	TRBD1	CASSLVGQDQAFF
TRBV4-2	TRBJ2-1	-	CASSQGASSYNEQFF
TRBV6-2/TRBV6-3	TRBJ1-2	TRBD1	CASSYRQGYGYTF
TRBV28	TRBJ2-1	-	CATKGGYNEQFF
TRBV11-2	TRBJ1-1	-	CASSLRRLGLRNTEAFF
TRBV19	TRBJ1-1	-	CASSMGRGTEAFF
TRBV5-6	TRBJ1-4	-	CASSLFAGSATNEKLFF
TRBV15	TRBJ1-4	-	CATSRVRSNEKLFF
TRBV6-2/TRBV6-3	TRBJ2-1	-	CASSPQGVEQFF
TRBV18	TRBJ1-1	-	CASSPLNRVPTEAFF
TRBV6-1	TRBJ2-4	-	CASSEYGIAKNIQYF
TRBV5-1	TRBJ1-4	TRBD1	CASSWGGNRGDEKLFF
TRBV19	TRBJ1-5	TRBD1	CASKGDRESNQPQHF
TRBV4-3	TRBJ1-2	-	CASSQDAQGYYGYTF
TRBV18	TRBJ1-2	-	CASSPAARFPYGYTF
TRBV2	TRBJ1-4	-	CASSSNRVLSEKLFF
TRBV4-3	TRBJ2-7	TRBD2	CASSQDHSGGYEQYF
TRBV2	TRBJ2-1	TRBD2	CASSEFAGGFDEQFF
TRBV2	TRBJ2-7	-	CASSSGTNNYEQYF
TRBV19	TRBJ2-7	-	CASSRERGDYEQYF
TRBV20-1	TRBJ1-1	TRBD1	CSASGGQGTFF
TRBV5-1	TRBJ2-1	TRBD1	CASSWTGNEQFF
TRBV19	TRBJ2-2	TRBD2	CASSNPLAGGDTGELFF
TRBV19	TRBJ1-5	TRBD1	CAGSQGDVDRPQHF